This TCR beta chain was recorded in a study of T-cell reconstitution after alpha-beta-depleted transplantation in children. The study, taken as a whole, reports: Certain patients had high TCRbeta diversity at day 60, and it came from recipient T cells and thymic progenitors that survived. The authors attributed T-cell counts and diversity one year after transplant mostly to newly produced T cells.

CDR1 and CDR2 (germline): MNHEY, SVGAGI. Trimming shortened V by 2 bases and J by 3 bases, and 10 bases separated the two germline ends. CDR3 length: 14 amino acids. During its preparation, the TCRbeta library received unique molecular identifiers. TCRdb itself ran the PCR reads through MiXCR, one entry per CDR3 protein. The table lists 550,000 to 600,000 distinct CDR3 sequences, approximately 22% of them singletons. In the case of this clonotype: Antigen: not known.

The chain employs TRBV6-5 and TRBJ1-1; D not resolved. The material sequenced was PBMCs, mostly from graft donor cells, taken 360 days after TCRalphabeta/CD19-depleted stem cell transplant. This TCR was sampled from a boy in the first two years of life who had a stem cell transplant for acute myeloid leukemia, so the T cells may come from the graft donor. CDR3 bases: TGTGCCAGCAGTTACAACAGCTACTACACTGAAGCTTTCTTT. Its translation: CASSYNSYYTEAFF.